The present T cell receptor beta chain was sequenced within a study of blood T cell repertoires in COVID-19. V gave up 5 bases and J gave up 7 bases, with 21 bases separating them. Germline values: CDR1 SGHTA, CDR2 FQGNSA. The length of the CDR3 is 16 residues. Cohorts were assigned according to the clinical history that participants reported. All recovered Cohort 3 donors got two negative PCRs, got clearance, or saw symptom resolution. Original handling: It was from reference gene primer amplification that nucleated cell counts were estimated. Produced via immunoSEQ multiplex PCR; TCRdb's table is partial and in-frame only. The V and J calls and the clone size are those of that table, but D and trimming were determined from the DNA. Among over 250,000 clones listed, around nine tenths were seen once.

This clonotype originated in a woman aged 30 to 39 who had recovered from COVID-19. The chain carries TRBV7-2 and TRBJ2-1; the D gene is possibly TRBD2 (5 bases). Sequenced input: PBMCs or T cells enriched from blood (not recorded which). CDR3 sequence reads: CASSHIAYPFPNEQFF. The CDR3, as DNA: TGTGCCAGCAGCCATATAGCGTACCCTTTTCCTAATGAGCAGTTCTTC.